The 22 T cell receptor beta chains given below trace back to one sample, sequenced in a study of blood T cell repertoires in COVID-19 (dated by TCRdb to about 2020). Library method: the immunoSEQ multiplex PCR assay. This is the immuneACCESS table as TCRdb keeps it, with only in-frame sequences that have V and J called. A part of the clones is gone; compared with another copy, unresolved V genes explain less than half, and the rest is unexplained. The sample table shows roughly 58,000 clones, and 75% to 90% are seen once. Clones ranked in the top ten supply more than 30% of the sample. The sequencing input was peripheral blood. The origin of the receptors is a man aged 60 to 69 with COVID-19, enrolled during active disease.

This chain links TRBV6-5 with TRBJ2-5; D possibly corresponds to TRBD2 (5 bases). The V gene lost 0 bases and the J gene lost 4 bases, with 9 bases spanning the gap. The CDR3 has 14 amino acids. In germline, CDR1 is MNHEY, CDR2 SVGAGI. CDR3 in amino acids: CASSYSASRETQYF. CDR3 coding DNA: TGTGCCAGCAGTTACTCGGCTAGCCGAGAGACCCAGTACTTC.

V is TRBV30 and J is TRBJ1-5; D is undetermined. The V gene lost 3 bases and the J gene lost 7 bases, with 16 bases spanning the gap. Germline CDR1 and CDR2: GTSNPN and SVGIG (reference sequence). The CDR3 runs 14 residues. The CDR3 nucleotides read TGTGCCTGGAGATCGGGAGGGTTGAACCAGCCCCAGCATTTT. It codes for CAWRSGGLNQPQHF.

CDR3 region: CASSLRDRGHSPLHF. In nucleotides, the CDR3 is TGTGCCAGCAGCTTAAGGGACAGGGGGCATTCACCCCTCCACTTT. The rearrangement uses TRBV7-9 and TRBJ1-6; 12 nucleotides agree with TRBD1. The length of the CDR3 is 15 residues. Trimming removed 2 bases from V and 8 bases from J; junction bases left unmatched: 1. Germline CDR1 SEHNR, CDR2 FQNEAQ (reference sequence).

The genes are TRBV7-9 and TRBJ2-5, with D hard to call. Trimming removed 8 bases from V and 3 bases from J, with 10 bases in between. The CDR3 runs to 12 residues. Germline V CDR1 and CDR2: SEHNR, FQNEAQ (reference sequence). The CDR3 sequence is CASLRGEETQYF. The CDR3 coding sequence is TGTGCCAGCCTAAGAGGAGAAGAGACCCAGTACTTC.

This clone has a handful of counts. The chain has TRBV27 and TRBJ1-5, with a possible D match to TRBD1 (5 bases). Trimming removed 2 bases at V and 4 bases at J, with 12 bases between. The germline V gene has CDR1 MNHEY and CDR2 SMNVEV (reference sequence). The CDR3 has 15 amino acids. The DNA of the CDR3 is TGTGCCAGCAGTTTAAGCAGGGCCCTGAATCAGCCCCAGCATTTT. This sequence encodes CASSLSRALNQPQHF.

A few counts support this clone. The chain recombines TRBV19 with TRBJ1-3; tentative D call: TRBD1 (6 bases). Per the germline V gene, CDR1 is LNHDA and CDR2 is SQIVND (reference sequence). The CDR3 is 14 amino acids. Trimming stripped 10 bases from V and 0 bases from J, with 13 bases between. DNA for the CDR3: TGTGCCACCCGGACAGACCTCTCTGGAAACACCATATATTTT. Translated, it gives CATRTDLSGNTIYF. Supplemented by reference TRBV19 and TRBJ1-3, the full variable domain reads DGGITQSPKYLFRKEGQNVTLSCEQNLNHDAMYWYRQDPGQGLRLIYYSQIVNDFQKGDIAEGYSVSREKKESFPLTVTSAQKNPTAFYLCATRTDLSGNTIYFGEGSWLTVV.

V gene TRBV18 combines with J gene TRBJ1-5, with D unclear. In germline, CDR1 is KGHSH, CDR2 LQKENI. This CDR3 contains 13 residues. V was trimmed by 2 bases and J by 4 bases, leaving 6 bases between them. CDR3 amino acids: CASSPSFNQPQHF. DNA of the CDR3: TGTGCCAGCTCACCATCATTTAATCAGCCCCAGCATTTT.

The CDR3 region has the DNA TGTGCCAGCAGCCCCCGCATGGGCCTCTATGGCTACACCTTC. It codes for CASSPRMGLYGYTF. This chain connects TRBV3-1 (or the pseudogene TRBV3-2) to TRBJ1-2, with unresolved D. With 4 bases removed from V and 4 bases from J, the gap between germline ends came to 13 bases. The CDR3 length is 14 residues. Germline loops: CDR1 LGHDT, CDR2 YNNKEL (reference sequence).

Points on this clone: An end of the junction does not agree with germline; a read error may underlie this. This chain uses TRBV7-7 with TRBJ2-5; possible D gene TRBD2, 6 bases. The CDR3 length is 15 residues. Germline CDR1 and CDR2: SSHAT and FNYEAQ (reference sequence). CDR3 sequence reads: CASSFGTVYQETQYF. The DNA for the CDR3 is TGTGCTAGCAGCTTCGGGACTGTGTACCAAGAGACCCAGTACTTC.

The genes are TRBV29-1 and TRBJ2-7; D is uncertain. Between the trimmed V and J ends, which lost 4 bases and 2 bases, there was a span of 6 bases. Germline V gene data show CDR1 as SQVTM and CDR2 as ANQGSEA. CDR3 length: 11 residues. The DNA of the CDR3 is TGCAGCGTTGGCGCCGCCTACGAGCAGTACTTC. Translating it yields CSVGAAYEQYF.

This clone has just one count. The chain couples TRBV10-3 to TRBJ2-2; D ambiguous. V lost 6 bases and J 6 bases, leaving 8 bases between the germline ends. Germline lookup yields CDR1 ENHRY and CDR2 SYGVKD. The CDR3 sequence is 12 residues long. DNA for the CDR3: TGTGCCATCAGCCTTATAGCCGGGGAGCTGTTTTTT. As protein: CAISLIAGELFF.

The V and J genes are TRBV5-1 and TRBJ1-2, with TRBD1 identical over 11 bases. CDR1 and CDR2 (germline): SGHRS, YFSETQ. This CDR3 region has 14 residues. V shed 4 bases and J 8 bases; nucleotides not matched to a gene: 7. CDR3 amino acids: CASSPPGQGGGYTF. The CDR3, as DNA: TGCGCCAGCAGCCCCCCGGGACAGGGGGGCGGCTACACCTTC.

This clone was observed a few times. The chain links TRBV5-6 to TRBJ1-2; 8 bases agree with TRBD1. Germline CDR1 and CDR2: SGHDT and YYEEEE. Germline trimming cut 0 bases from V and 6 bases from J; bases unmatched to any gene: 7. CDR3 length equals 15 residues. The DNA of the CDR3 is TGTGCCAGCAGCTTGGATTTTACAGGGGGTAATGGCTACACCTTC. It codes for CASSLDFTGGNGYTF.

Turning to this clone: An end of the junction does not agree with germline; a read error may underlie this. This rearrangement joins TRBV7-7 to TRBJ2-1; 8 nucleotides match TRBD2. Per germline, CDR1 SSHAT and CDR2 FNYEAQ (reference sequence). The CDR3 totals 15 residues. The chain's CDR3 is CASSPGTAGANEQFF. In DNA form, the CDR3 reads TGTGCTAGCAGCCCGGGCACAGCGGGAGCCAATGAGCAGTTCTTC.

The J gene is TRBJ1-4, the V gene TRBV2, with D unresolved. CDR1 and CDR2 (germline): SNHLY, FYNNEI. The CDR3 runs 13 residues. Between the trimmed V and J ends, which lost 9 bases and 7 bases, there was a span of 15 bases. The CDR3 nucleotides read TGTGCCAGTTCTCGGGATCCACGTGAAAAACTGTTTTTT. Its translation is CASSRDPREKLFF.

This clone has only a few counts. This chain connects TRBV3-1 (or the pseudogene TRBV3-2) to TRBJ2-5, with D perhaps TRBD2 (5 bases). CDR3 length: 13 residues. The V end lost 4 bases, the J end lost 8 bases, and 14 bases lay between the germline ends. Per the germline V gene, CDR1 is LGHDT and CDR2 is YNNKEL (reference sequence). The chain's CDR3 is CASSPPAGQTQYF. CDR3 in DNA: TGTGCCAGCAGCCCCCCCGCGGGTCAAACCCAGTACTTC.

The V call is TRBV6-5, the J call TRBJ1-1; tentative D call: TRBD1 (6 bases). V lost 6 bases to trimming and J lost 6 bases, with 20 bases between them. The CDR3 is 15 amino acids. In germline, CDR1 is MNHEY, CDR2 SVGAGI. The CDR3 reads CASRRQPTGRPEAFF. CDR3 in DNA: TGTGCCAGCAGGCGACAGCCCACAGGGCGCCCTGAAGCTTTCTTT.

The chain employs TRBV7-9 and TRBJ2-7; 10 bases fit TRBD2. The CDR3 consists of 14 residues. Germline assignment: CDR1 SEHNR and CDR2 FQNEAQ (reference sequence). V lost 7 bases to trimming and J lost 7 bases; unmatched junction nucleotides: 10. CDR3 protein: CASTDRGLAFEQYF. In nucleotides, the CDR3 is TGTGCCAGCACCGACAGGGGACTAGCGTTTGAGCAGTACTTC.

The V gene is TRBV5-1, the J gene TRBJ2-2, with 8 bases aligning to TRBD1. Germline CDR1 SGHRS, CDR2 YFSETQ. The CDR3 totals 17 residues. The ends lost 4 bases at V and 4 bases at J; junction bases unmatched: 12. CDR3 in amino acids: CASSLNGQGGRTGELFF. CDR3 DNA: TGCGCCAGCAGCCTAAACGGACAGGGAGGTCGCACCGGGGAGCTGTTTTTT.

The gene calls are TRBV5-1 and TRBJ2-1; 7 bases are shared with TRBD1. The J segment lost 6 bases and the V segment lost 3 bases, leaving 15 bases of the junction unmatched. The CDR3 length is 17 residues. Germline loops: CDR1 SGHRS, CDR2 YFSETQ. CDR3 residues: CASSSPTGKVFSNEQFF. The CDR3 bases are TGCGCCAGCAGCTCCCCGACAGGGAAAGTCTTCAGCAATGAGCAGTTCTTC.

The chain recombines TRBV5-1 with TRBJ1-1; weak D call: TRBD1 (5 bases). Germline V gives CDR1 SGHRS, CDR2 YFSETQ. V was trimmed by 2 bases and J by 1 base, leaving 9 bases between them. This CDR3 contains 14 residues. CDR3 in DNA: TGCGCCAGCAGCTTCAATGACAGGAACACTGAAGCTTTCTTT. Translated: CASSFNDRNTEAFF.

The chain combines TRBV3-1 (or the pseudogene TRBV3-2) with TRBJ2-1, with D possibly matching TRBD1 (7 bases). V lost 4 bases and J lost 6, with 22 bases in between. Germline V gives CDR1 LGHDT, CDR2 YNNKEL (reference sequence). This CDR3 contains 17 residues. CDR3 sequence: CASSPRRGQSGINEQFF. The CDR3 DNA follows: TGTGCCAGCAGCCCAAGGCGGGGACAGTCAGGAATCAATGAGCAGTTCTTC.